The next 7 T cell receptor beta chains were all read from a single sample in a study of blood T cell repertoires in COVID-19. TCRdb keeps only in-frame clones here, not all; method: immunoSEQ multiplex PCR. The sample holds about 260,000 clones, roughly 87% seen once. Sample: peripheral blood. These receptors were collected from a woman aged 45 to 65 who had recovered from COVID-19.

The chain uses TRBV5-1 and TRBJ2-2; D is perhaps TRBD1 (5 bases). The germline V gene encodes CDR1 SGHRS and CDR2 YFSETQ. Deletions cut 1 base from V and 5 bases from J, with 12 bases between. The CDR3 is 15 residues long. CDR3 sequence (DNA): TGCGCCAGCAGCTTGCAGGGAATTAAGACCGGGGAGCTGTTTTTT. Translated, it gives CASSLQGIKTGELFF.

This clone was seen a few times. The rearrangement uses TRBV5-1 and TRBJ1-6; D perhaps matches TRBD1 (6 bases). CDR3 length: 16 residues. The V end was cut by 0 bases, the J end by 10 bases, with 17 bases between. Germline V CDR1 and CDR2: SGHRS, YFSETQ. The CDR3 region has the DNA TGCGCCAGCAGCTTGGACAAAAGACAGGTGACCTCACCCCTCCACTTT. It is translated as CASSLDKRQVTSPLHF.

This clone was detected only once. The rearrangement links TRBV12-3 or TRBV12-4 to TRBJ1-1; 8 bases match TRBD1. The CDR3 loop spans 13 amino acids. The J segment lost 11 bases and the V segment lost 1 base, leaving 6 bases of the junction unmatched. The CDR3 sequence is CASSLGQGRAAFF. For the CDR3, the DNA is TGTGCCAGCAGTTTAGGACAGGGGAGAGCCGCTTTCTTT.

The rearrangement joins TRBV9 to TRBJ2-3, with 10 bases identical to TRBD1. There are 17 residues in the CDR3. Germline loops: CDR1 SGDLS, CDR2 YYNGEE. Trimming at V came to 4 bases and at J to 8 bases, leaving 16 bases not matched to a gene. The chain's CDR3 is CASSPRSVTGGVGTQYF. CDR3 sequence (DNA): TGTGCCAGCAGCCCGCGATCTGTGACAGGGGGCGTGGGTACGCAGTATTTT.

This sequence joins TRBV27 and TRBJ1-6; possibly TRBD1 for D (5 bases). V dropped 11 bases and J dropped 0 bases, with 17 bases sitting between them. Per germline, CDR1 MNHEY and CDR2 SMNVEV (reference sequence). This CDR3 spans 16 amino acids. CDR3 nucleotide sequence: TGTGCCGTTAGGGAGGGGCCGAGCTCCTATAATTCACCCCTCCACTTT. As protein: CAVREGPSSYNSPLHF.

The chain carries TRBV11-2 and TRBJ2-7, with D tentatively TRBD1 (6 bases). V lost 1 base, J lost 0 bases, and 13 bases lay in between. Germline V CDR1 and CDR2: SGHAT, FQNNGV. CDR3 size: 16 residues. As DNA, the CDR3 is TGTGCCAGCAGCTTAGTAATAGGACAGTTCTCCTACGAGCAGTACTTC. It encodes CASSLVIGQFSYEQYF. The whole variable domain, filled in from reference TRBV11-2 and TRBJ2-7, reads EAGVAQSPRYKIIEKRQSVAFWCNPISGHATLYWYQQILGQGPKLLIQFQNNGVVDDSQLPKDRFSAERLKGVDSTLKIQPAKLEDSAVYLCASSLVIGQFSYEQYFGPGTRLTVT.

The chain is built from TRBV19 and TRBJ1-1; possibly TRBD1 for D (5 bases). The CDR3 runs to 16 residues. CDR1 is LNHDA and CDR2 is SQIVND in the germline V gene (reference sequence). V lost 7 bases and J 1 base, leaving 19 bases between the germline ends. CDR3 nucleotide sequence: TGTGCCAGTAATTCCGGTGGAGCAACAGGGAACACTGAAGCTTTCTTT. As protein: CASNSGGATGNTEAFF.